These 25 T cell receptor beta chains came from one sample sequenced in a study of blood T cell repertoires in COVID-19. Sequenced by immunoSEQ multiplex PCR; TCRdb stores in-frame clones only, minus some. The top ten hold 3% to 3.5% of the sample, which has 95,000 to 110,000 clones, approximately 90% seen once. Sequenced sample: peripheral blood. The receptors originated from a man aged 45 to 65 in a cohort sampled during active COVID-19.

The chain joins TRBV3-1 (or the pseudogene TRBV3-2) to TRBJ2-1; 10 positions agree with TRBD2. This CDR3 spans 15 amino acids. The germline V gene has CDR1 LGHDT and CDR2 YNNKEL (reference sequence). The ends lost 5 bases at V and 5 bases at J; junction bases unmatched: 6. The CDR3 DNA reads as TGTGCCAGCAGCGTTAGCGGGGGGCCGGACAATGAGCAGTTCTTC. Its translation: CASSVSGGPDNEQFF.

The chain combines TRBV11-2 with TRBJ1-3; D gene ambiguous. The CDR3 covers 13 residues. Germline assignment: CDR1 SGHAT and CDR2 FQNNGV. V was cut by 6 bases and J by 4 bases, with 10 bases left in between. This chain's CDR3 is CASSLSWGNTIYF. The CDR3 nucleotides read TGTGCCAGCAGTCTATCGTGGGGAAACACCATATATTTT.

This clone was observed a single time. This chain uses TRBV11-3 with TRBJ2-7; TRBD1 aligns across 9 bases. This CDR3 contains 16 residues. The J segment lost 2 bases and the V segment lost 5 bases, leaving 10 bases of the junction unmatched. Germline-derived CDR1 and CDR2 are SGHNT and YENEEA. CDR3 amino acids: CASSPRPGQGTYEQYF. The DNA of the CDR3 is TGTGCCAGCAGCCCCCGTCCGGGACAGGGCACCTACGAGCAGTACTTC.

The chain uses TRBV19 and TRBJ2-7; maybe TRBD2 (5 bases). Germline-derived CDR1 and CDR2 are LNHDA and SQIVND (reference sequence). Trimming shortened V by 6 bases and J by 3 bases, and 12 bases separated the two germline ends. There are 13 residues in the CDR3. CDR3 amino acids: CASSSDFRYEQYF. In DNA form, the CDR3 reads TGTGCCAGTAGCTCGGACTTTCGCTACGAGCAGTACTTC.

The chain couples TRBV6-5 to TRBJ2-3; TRBD2 aligns across 8 bases. Trimming took 5 bases from V and 2 from J; bases not matched to a gene: 3. Germline CDR1 MNHEY, CDR2 SVGAGI. This CDR3 contains 14 residues. The DNA of the CDR3 is TGTGCCAGCAGTCCTAGCGGGCCCACAGATACGCAGTATTTT. Translating it yields CASSPSGPTDTQYF.

The chain joins TRBV2 to TRBJ1-5; TRBD1 agrees at 8 bases. This CDR3 has 14 residues. Per the germline V gene, CDR1 is SNHLY and CDR2 is FYNNEI. V shed 2 bases, J shed 7 bases, and the junction held 4 bases outside the gene matches. CDR3 nucleotides: TGTGCCAGCAGTGAACAACAGGGGGGACAGCCCCAGCATTTT. Protein product: CASSEQQGGQPQHF. Full variable domain (missing parts from reference TRBV2 and TRBJ1-5): EPEVTQTPSHQVTQMGQEVILRCVPISNHLYFYWYRQILGQKVEFLVSFYNNEISEKSEIFDDQFSVERPDGSNFTLKIRSTKLEDSAMYFCASSEQQGGQPQHFGDGTRLSIL.

The sample holds many counts of this clone. V gene TRBV7-9 combines with J gene TRBJ2-3; 8 bases are a match to TRBD1. CDR3 length: 16 amino acids. The trim removed 5 bases at V and 1 base at J, leaving 8 bases unmatched. Germline-derived CDR1 and CDR2 are SEHNR and FQNEAQ (reference sequence). CDR3 amino acids: CASSLQGGGGTDTQYF. The CDR3 DNA is TGTGCCAGCAGCCTACAGGGGGGAGGTGGCACAGATACGCAGTATTTT.

The J gene is TRBJ2-1, the V gene TRBV7-2; D perhaps matches TRBD2 (5 bases). This CDR3 has 16 residues. Trimming left V 5 bases short and J 0 bases short, with 14 bases between. Germline CDR1 and CDR2: SGHTA and FQGNSA. The CDR3, as DNA: TGTGCCAGCAGCCCCAGGACTGGGAGCTCCTACAATGAGCAGTTCTTC. Encoded protein: CASSPRTGSSYNEQFF.

This clone was found once. The chain uses TRBV11-3 and TRBJ2-1; possibly TRBD1 for D (6 bases). The CDR3 has 14 residues. Germline CDR1 is SGHNT and CDR2 is YENEEA. V lost 3 bases to trimming and J lost 10 bases, with 16 bases between them. The CDR3 DNA sequence: TGTGCCAGCAGCTTGGGGGCCAGCTCTGGGGAGCAGTTCTTC. Amino acid sequence: CASSLGASSGEQFF. Based on the CDR3 plus reference TRBV11-3 and TRBJ2-1, the full variable domain is EAGVVQSPRYKIIEKKQPVAFWCNPISGHNTLYWYLQNLGQGPELLIRYENEEAVDDSQLPKDRFSAERLKGVDSTLKIQPAELGDSAVYLCASSLGASSGEQFFGPGTRLTVL.

This chain connects TRBV5-1 to TRBJ2-2; D gene uncertain. Trimming shortened V by 3 bases and J by 2 bases, and 5 bases separated the two germline ends. This CDR3 has 13 amino acids. The germline V gene encodes CDR1 SGHRS and CDR2 YFSETQ. CDR3 protein: CASSSRNTGELFF. The CDR3 nucleotides read TGCGCCAGCAGCTCGAGAAACACCGGGGAGCTGTTTTTT.

The V call is TRBV27, the J call TRBJ1-6; possible D gene TRBD1, 6 bases. V was clipped by 3 bases and J by 10 bases, with 16 bases between them. The CDR3 loop spans 15 amino acids. CDR1 is MNHEY, CDR2 SMNVEV, per germline (reference sequence). DNA of the CDR3: TGTGCCAGCAGTTTTTCGCGGGGGGCGCAATCACCCCTCCACTTT. Amino acid sequence: CASSFSRGAQSPLHF.

The chain combines TRBV27 with TRBJ1-2, with D unclear. Trimming removed 4 bases from V and 11 bases from J, with 17 bases in between. The CDR3 is made up of 13 amino acids. Germline loops: CDR1 MNHEY, CDR2 SMNVEV (reference sequence). Here the CDR3 reads CASSYPGGQGYTF. CDR3 DNA sequence: TGTGCCAGCAGTTACCCGGGAGGTCAAGGGTACACCTTC.

The chain carries TRBV5-1 and TRBJ2-1; 10 positions agree with TRBD2. Trimming removed 1 base from V and 9 bases from J; junction bases left unmatched: 13. The germline gives CDR1 SGHRS, CDR2 YFSETQ. There are 17 residues in the CDR3. The CDR3 DNA sequence: TGCGCCAGCAGCTTGACAAGCGGGGGGGCGAGTAACGGTGAGCAGTTCTTC. As protein: CASSLTSGGASNGEQFF. Full variable domain (rest looked up from reference TRBV5-1 and TRBJ2-1): KAGVTQTPRYLIKTRGQQVTLSCSPISGHRSVSWYQQTPGQGLQFLFEYFSETQRNKGNFPGRFSGRQFSNSRSEMNVSTLELGDSALYLCASSLTSGGASNGEQFFGPGTRLTVL.

This chain uses TRBV5-6 with TRBJ2-7; 8 positions match TRBD1. V was pared by 4 bases and J by 3 bases, with 3 bases of the junction left unmatched. CDR1 and CDR2 (germline): SGHDT, YYEEEE. The CDR3 has 13 residues. Written as DNA, the CDR3 is TGTGCCAGCAGCGACAGGGGCGGCTACGAGCAGTACTTC. This codes for CASSDRGGYEQYF.

The V and J genes are TRBV7-2 and TRBJ2-2; 8 nucleotides line up with TRBD1. Germline CDR1 SGHTA, CDR2 FQGNSA. This CDR3 region has 15 residues. Trimming at V came to 5 bases and at J to 3 bases, leaving 5 bases not matched to a gene. The CDR3 sequence is CASSRDRSHTGELFF. CDR3 sequence (DNA): TGTGCCAGCAGCAGGGACAGGAGTCACACCGGGGAGCTGTTTTTT.

The table lists this clone with a count of one. This chain joins TRBV11-1 and TRBJ1-3; 8 bases map to TRBD1. Germline V CDR1 and CDR2: SGHAT, FQDESV (reference sequence). Trimming removed 3 bases from V and 4 bases from J; junction bases left unmatched: 8. The CDR3 has 16 amino acids. The CDR3 coding sequence is TGTGCCAGCAGCTTTTTGGCGGGGACAGGAGGAAACACCATATATTTT. Protein: CASSFLAGTGGNTIYF.

The rearrangement joins TRBV5-1 to TRBJ2-5, with a tentative D call TRBD1 (5 bases). The CDR3 covers 16 residues. Germline-derived CDR1 and CDR2 are SGHRS and YFSETQ. Between the trimmed V and J ends, which lost 0 bases and 5 bases, there was a span of 17 bases. The CDR3: CASSLGDGALGETQYF. The CDR3 DNA reads as TGCGCCAGCAGCTTGGGGGATGGGGCCCTCGGGGAGACCCAGTACTTC.

This clone was counted once. The chain joins TRBV3-1 (or the pseudogene TRBV3-2) to TRBJ2-7, with 7 nucleotides matching TRBD1. After removal of 4 bases from V and 0 bases from J, the junction contained 3 bases not matched to a gene. This CDR3 has 14 residues. CDR1 is LGHDT and CDR2 is YNNKEL in the germline V gene (reference sequence). CDR3 protein: CASSPTGSSYEQYF. In DNA, the CDR3 is TGTGCCAGCAGCCCGACAGGGAGCTCCTACGAGCAGTACTTC.

The chain joins TRBV29-1 to TRBJ1-3, with TRBD1 as a possible D gene (6 bases). CDR1 SQVTM and CDR2 ANQGSEA come from the germline V gene. Trimming pared 4 bases from V and 2 bases from J, leaving 9 bases between. The CDR3 totals 13 residues. The CDR3 bases are TGCAGCGTTGGGACAGCTCCTGGAAACACCATATATTTT. As protein: CSVGTAPGNTIYF.

The chain uses TRBV7-2 and TRBJ1-1; D may be TRBD1 (6 bases). Germline V lookup: CDR1 SGHTA, CDR2 FQGNSA. The length of the CDR3 is 13 residues. V lost 5 bases and J lost 1, with 8 bases in between. The CDR3 DNA is TGTGCCAGCAGCAGACAGGAGAACACTGAAGCTTTCTTT. This gives the protein CASSRQENTEAFF.

The chain uses TRBV5-1 and TRBJ1-6; no clear D. V was pared by 0 bases and J by 6 bases, with 13 bases between. Per germline, CDR1 SGHRS and CDR2 YFSETQ. The CDR3 consists of 16 residues. The CDR3 reads CASSLARATPNSPLHF. The CDR3 bases are TGCGCCAGCAGCTTGGCCCGCGCTACTCCTAATTCACCCCTCCACTTT.

The DNA for the CDR3 is TGCAGTGCTAGTCCAACGCGGACACAGGGTTATCAAGAGACCCAGTACTTC. This sequence encodes CSASPTRTQGYQETQYF. This chain joins TRBV20-1 and TRBJ2-5, with a possible D match to TRBD1 (6 bases). V gave up 3 bases and J gave up 2 bases, with 22 bases separating them. Germline CDR1 DFQATT, CDR2 SNEGSKA (reference sequence). This CDR3 contains 17 residues.

This chain links TRBV19 with TRBJ1-5, with D possibly TRBD1 on 5 matching bases. CDR3 length: 15 residues. Looked up from germline, CDR1 is LNHDA and CDR2 is SQIVND (reference sequence). Trimming removed 6 bases at V and 0 bases at J, with 12 bases between. CDR3 nucleotides: TGTGCCAGTAGGGACGACAGTTATAGCAATCAGCCCCAGCATTTT. It yields the protein CASRDDSYSNQPQHF.

V and J are TRBV11-3 and TRBJ2-1; D is possibly TRBD1 (5 bases). Per the germline V gene, CDR1 is SGHNT and CDR2 is YENEEA. V lost 4 bases, J lost 5 bases, and 12 bases lay in between. This CDR3 has 14 amino acids. The CDR3 region is CASSSGKKNNEQFF. As DNA, the CDR3 is TGTGCCAGCAGCTCAGGGAAGAAAAACAATGAGCAGTTCTTC.

The chain links TRBV18 to TRBJ2-7; 11 bases match TRBD1. Losses at the gene ends were 3 bases for V and 3 bases for J; bases not matched to a gene: 1. The CDR3 loop spans 14 amino acids. Germline-derived CDR1 and CDR2 are KGHSH and LQKENI. The CDR3 coding sequence is TGTGCCAGCTCACCTGGGACAGGGGGCTACGAGCAGTACGTC. Its protein product is CASSPGTGGYEQYV.